This TCR beta chain is drawn from a study of CD8 T cells in ankylosing spondylitis. Findings and caveats of the study: Typical of ankylosing spondylitis blood, it appeared, was a TCR beta motif of 7 or 8 highly homologous variants.

By quantitative 5'-RACE with molecular barcodes, the TCR beta libraries were made. TCRdb re-derived calls from the 5' RACE reads in MiXCR, one entry per CDR3 protein. Of 200,000 to 250,000 distinct CDR3 sequences listed, around 10% are singletons. The CDR3 consists of 13 residues. V lost 1 base, J lost 3 bases, and 8 bases lay in between. CDR1 is SGHRS, CDR2 YFSETQ, per germline. This clonotype was observed at least ten times. Antigen: not known. Sequenced: blood, either unsorted or a sorted T cell fraction (not recorded which). This chain uses TRBV5-1 with TRBJ2-7; the D is unclear. The TCR comes from a male donor with ankylosing spondylitis or in good health (not recorded which). The CDR3 region has the DNA TGCGCCAGCAGCTTGATACTCAACTACGAGCAGTACTTC. Encoded protein: CASSLILNYEQYF.